The clone carrying this T cell receptor beta chain showed up just once. Per the study methods: Amplification from reference gene primers served as the basis for estimated nucleated cell counts. Profiled with immunoSEQ multiplex PCR; TCRdb holds only in-frame clones, not every one. D and trimming were read from the DNA, whereas the V and J calls and clone size are those reported in that table. The data show 150,000 or so clones, about four fifths seen once. The data belong to a study of blood T cell repertoires in COVID-19. Background on the study: COVID-19 samples from acute and convalescent phases originated in the United States, Italy and Spain. T cells, B-cell-depleted T cells, or PBMCs provided the cDNA or gDNA that served as material.

The CDR3 runs to 15 residues. Germline V lookup: CDR1 LNHDA, CDR2 SQIVND (reference sequence). Trimming removed 8 bases from V and 2 bases from J; junction bases left unmatched: 8. The sequence derives from a human donor with acute or convalescent COVID-19. The donor label of this sample is uncertain. J is TRBJ2-3 and V is TRBV19; 9 nucleotides match TRBD2. The source material was peripheral blood. The CDR3 region has the DNA TGTGCCAGTGCGGGGACTAGCTGGTACACAGATACGCAGTATTTT. It is translated as CASAGTSWYTDTQYF.